The text below deals with one TCR beta chain. Its target is not known. CDR3 length equals 18 residues. The V segment lost 4 bases and the J segment 6 bases; nucleotides outside the gene matches: 21. The source of the sample is a study of PD-L1 blockade in urothelial cancer. The wider study: Blood was subjected to analysis at 3 weeks (second dose) and 6 weeks following treatment start.

Points from the study as a whole: At 3 weeks on treatment, tumor-associated clones expanded more with durable benefit.

Only in-frame clones appear in the TCRdb table, and some are missing; sequencing was by immunoSEQ multiplex PCR. Among about 50,000 clones listed, around 85% were seen once. Noted time point: peripheral blood 6 weeks after treatment start. This receptor was taken from a man aged 50-60 years with urothelial cancer. J is TRBJ2-7 and V is TRBV23-1, with 7 bases matching TRBD1. TRBV23-1 is known as an ORF, though its function is uncertain. The sequenced sample was PBMCs, obtained around atezolizumab (anti-PD-L1) treatment. CDR3 coding DNA: TGCGCCAGCAGTCGGGCCGGGGACAGTCAAGTCACCGGCGGCGAGCAGTACTTC. Amino acids: CASSRAGDSQVTGGEQYF.